The T cell receptor (beta chain) under discussion was sequenced for a study of blood T cell repertoires in COVID-19. The overall study: Material from acute and convalescent COVID-19 was sourced from the United States, Italy and Spain. The cDNA or gDNA used as material had been derived from T cells, B-cell-depleted T cells, or PBMCs.

The CDR3 covers 14 residues. Trimming removed 2 bases from V and 2 bases from J, with 10 bases in between. Germline assignment: CDR1 MGHDK and CDR2 SYGVNS. In the authors' methods: Scientists estimated how many nucleated cells there were by amplifying reference gene primers. Profiling relied on immunoSEQ multiplex PCR, and the TCRdb table lists in-frame clones only, not all of them. The DNA was the basis for D and trimming; V, J and clone size are from that table. The sample contains around 100,000 clones, just over 85% of which appear only once. The sequenced sample consisted of peripheral blood. The rearrangement uses TRBV25-1 and TRBJ2-7; D may be TRBD2 (5 bases). The clonotype was recovered from a human donor in a cohort sampled during active COVID-19. The CDR3 nucleotides read TGTGCCAGCAGTGAAGAGGGCAGCACCTACGAGCAGTACTTC. Translation gives CASSEEGSTYEQYF.